This TCR beta chain emerged from a study of blood T cell repertoires in COVID-19. Study summary: T cells, B-cell-depleted T cells, or PBMCs supplied cDNA or gDNA.

The CDR3 is 11 amino acids. With 6 bases removed from V and 5 bases from J, the gap between germline ends came to 4 bases. Germline CDR1 is MNHEY and CDR2 is SVGAGI. Produced via immunoSEQ multiplex PCR; TCRdb's table is partial and in-frame only. The sample lists fewer than 200,000 clones; 70% to 90% were seen once. The J gene is TRBJ2-2, the V gene TRBV6-5; D call uncertain. Sequencing was done on a sample of peripheral blood. This clonotype was obtained from a man aged 60-69 years who had recovered from COVID-19. The CDR3 protein is CASSHTGELFF. The CDR3 DNA sequence: TGTGCCAGCAGCCATACCGGGGAGCTGTTTTTT.